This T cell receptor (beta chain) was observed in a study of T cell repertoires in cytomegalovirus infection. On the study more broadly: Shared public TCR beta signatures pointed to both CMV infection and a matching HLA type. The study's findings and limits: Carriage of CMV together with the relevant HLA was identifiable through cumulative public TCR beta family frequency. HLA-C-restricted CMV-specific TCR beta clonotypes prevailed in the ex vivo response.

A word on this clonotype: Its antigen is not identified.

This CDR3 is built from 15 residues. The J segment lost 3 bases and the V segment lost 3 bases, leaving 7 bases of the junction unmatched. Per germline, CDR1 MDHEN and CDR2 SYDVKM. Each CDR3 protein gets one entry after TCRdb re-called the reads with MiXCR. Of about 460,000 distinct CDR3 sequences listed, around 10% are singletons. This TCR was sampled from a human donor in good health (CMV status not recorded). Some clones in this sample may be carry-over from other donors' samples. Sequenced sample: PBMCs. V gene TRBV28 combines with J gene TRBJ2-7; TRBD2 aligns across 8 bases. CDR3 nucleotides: TGTGCCAGCAGTTTCGCGGGAGGAGGACACTACGAGCAGTACTTC. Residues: CASSFAGGGHYEQYF.